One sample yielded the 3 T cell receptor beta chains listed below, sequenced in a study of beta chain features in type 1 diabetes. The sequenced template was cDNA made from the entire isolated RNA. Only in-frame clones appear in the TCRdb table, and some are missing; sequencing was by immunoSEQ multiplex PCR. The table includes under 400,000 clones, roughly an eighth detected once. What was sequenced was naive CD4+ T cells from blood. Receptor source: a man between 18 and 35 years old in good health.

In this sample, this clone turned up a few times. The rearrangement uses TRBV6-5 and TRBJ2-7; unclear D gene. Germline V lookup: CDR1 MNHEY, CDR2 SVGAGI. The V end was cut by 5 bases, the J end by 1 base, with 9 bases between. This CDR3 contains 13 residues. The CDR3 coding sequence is TGTGCCAGCAGTCCAGACGGGTCCTACGAGCAGTACTTC. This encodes CASSPDGSYEQYF.

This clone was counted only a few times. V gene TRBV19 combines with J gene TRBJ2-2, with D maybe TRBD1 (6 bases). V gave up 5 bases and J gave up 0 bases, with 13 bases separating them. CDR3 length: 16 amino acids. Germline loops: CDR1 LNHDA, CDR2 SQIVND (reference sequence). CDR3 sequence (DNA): TGTGCCAGTAGTCCCCCCGGGACATCGAACACCGGGGAGCTGTTTTTT. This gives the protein CASSPPGTSNTGELFF. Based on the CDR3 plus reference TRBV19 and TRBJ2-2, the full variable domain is DGGITQSPKYLFRKEGQNVTLSCEQNLNHDAMYWYRQDPGQGLRLIYYSQIVNDFQKGDIAEGYSVSREKKESFPLTVTSAQKNPTAFYLCASSPPGTSNTGELFFGEGSRLTVL.

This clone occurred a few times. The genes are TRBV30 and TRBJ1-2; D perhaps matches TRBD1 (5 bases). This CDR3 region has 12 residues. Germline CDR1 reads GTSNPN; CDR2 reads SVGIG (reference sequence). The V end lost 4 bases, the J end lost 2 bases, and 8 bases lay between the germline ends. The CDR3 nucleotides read TGTGCCTGGACAGGGTCGAACTATGGCTACACCTTC. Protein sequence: CAWTGSNYGYTF.